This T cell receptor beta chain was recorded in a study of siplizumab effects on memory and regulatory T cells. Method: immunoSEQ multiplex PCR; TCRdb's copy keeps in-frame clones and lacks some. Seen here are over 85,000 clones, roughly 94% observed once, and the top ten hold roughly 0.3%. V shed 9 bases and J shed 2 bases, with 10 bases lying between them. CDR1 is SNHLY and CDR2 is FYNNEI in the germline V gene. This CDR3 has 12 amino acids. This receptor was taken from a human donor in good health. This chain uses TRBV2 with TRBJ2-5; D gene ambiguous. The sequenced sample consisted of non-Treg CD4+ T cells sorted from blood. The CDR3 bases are TGTGCCAGGGCGGACGGACAAGAGACCCAGTACTTC. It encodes CARADGQETQYF.